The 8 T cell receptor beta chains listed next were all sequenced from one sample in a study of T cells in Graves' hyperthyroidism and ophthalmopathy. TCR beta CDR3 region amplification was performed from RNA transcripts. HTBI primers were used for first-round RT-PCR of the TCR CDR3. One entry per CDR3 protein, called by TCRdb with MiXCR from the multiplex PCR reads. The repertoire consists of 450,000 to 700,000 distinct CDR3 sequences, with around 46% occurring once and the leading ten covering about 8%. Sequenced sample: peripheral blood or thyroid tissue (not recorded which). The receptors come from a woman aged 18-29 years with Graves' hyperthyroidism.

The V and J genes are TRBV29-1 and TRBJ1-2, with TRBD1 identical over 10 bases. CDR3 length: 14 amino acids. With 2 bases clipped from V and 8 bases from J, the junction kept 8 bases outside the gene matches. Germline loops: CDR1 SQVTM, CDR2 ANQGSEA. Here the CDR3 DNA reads TGCAGCGTTGAAAGACAGGGGGCAAGCTACGGCTACACCTTC. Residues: CSVERQGASYGYTF.

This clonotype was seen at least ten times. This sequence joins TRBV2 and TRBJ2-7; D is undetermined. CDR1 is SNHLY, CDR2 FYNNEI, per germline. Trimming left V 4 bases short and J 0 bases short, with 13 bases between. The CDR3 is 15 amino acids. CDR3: CASSVVEDGSYEQYF. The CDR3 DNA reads TGTGCCAGCAGTGTAGTTGAGGACGGCTCCTACGAGCAGTACTTC.

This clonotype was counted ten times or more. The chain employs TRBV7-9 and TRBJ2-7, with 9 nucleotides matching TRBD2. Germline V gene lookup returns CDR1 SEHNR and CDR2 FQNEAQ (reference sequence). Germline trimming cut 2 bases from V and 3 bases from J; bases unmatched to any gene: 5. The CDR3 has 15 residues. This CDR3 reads CASSLYLSGSYEQYF. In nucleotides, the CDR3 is TGTGCCAGCAGCTTATACCTTAGCGGGAGCTACGAGCAGTACTTC.

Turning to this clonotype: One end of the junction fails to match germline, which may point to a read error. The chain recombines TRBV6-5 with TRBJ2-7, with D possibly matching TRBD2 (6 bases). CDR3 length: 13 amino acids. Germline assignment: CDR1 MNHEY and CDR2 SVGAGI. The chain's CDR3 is CAISWDSSYEQYF. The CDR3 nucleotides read TGTGCCATCAGTTGGGACTCCTCCTACGAGCAGTACTTC.

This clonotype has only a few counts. CDR3 loop: CASHRDREGEQYF. CDR3 DNA: TGTGCCAGCCACAGGGACAGGGAGGGCGAGCAGTACTTC. The V and J genes are TRBV9 and TRBJ2-7; 9 positions agree with TRBD1. The CDR3 sequence is 13 residues long. V was clipped by 7 bases and J by 6 bases; unmatched bases: 8. CDR1 SGDLS and CDR2 YYNGEE come from the germline V gene.

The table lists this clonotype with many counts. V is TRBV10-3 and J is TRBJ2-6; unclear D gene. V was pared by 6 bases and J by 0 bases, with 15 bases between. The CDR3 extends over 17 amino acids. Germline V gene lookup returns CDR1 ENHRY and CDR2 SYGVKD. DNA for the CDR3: TGTGCCATCAGCAGACAAGGTTCGAGCTCTGGGGCCAACGTCCTGACTTTC. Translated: CAISRQGSSSGANVLTF.

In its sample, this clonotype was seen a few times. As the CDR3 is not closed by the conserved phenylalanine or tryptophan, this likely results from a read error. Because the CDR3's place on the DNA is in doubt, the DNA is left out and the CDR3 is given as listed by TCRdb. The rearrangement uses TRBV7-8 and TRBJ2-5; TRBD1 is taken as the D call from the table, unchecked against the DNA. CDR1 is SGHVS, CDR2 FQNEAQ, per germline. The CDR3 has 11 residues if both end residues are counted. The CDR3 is CASSLDKDREY.

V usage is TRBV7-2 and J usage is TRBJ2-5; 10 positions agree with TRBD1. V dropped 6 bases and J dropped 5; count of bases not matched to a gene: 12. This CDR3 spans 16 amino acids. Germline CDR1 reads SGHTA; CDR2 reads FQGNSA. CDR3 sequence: CASRSFPGQGMETQYF. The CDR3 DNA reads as TGTGCCAGCAGGTCCTTCCCGGGACAGGGGATGGAGACCCAGTACTTC.